This passage covers 21 T cell receptor beta chains from one sample sequenced in a study of shared clonotypes between healthy human individuals. The data were produced by immunoSEQ multiplex PCR, yet TCRdb's version contains in-frame clones alone and is incomplete. The table shows some 530,000 clones, with more than 75% occurring only once. The sequencing sample was made of PBMCs. The receptors shown here come from a woman in her forties in good health. Some clones in this sample may be carry-over from other donors' samples.

This chain links TRBV9 with TRBJ2-2, with TRBD1 matching over 7 bases. The CDR3 is 17 residues long. V lost 0 bases and J lost 5; bases outside the gene matches: 10. CDR1 is SGDLS, CDR2 YYNGEE, per germline. The CDR3 DNA reads TGTGCCAGCAGCGTAGCCCAATTGACAGGGCTTACCGGGGAGCTGTTTTTT. This encodes CASSVAQLTGLTGELFF.

This clone showed up just once. V is TRBV6-5 and J is TRBJ1-2; D not certain. V was cut by 5 bases and J by 2 bases, with 9 bases left in between. Germline-derived CDR1 and CDR2 are MNHEY and SVGAGI. CDR3 size: 13 residues. As DNA, the CDR3 is TGTGCCAGCAGTGGCAGACGGAACTATGGCTACACCTTC. It is translated as CASSGRRNYGYTF.

This clone was picked up many times. The chain's CDR3 is CAIRGQGEYNEQFF. DNA of the CDR3: TGTGCCATCAGGGGACAGGGTGAATACAATGAGCAGTTCTTC. This chain links TRBV10-3 with TRBJ2-1; the match to TRBD1 covers 9 bases. The CDR3 is 14 residues long. The germline V gene has CDR1 ENHRY and CDR2 SYGVKD. Germline trimming cut 6 bases from V and 4 bases from J; bases unmatched to any gene: 4.

V usage is TRBV30 and J usage is TRBJ1-6, with D perhaps TRBD1 (6 bases). The germline V gene encodes CDR1 GTSNPN and CDR2 SVGIG (reference sequence). V lost 3 bases and J lost 6, with 15 bases in between. The length of the CDR3 is 15 residues. The CDR3 region has the DNA TGTGCCTGGAGCCAATGGGGGGGCGGTAATTCACCCCTCCACTTT. Its translation is CAWSQWGGGNSPLHF.

The V call is TRBV6-5, the J call TRBJ1-3, with D uncertain. CDR1 is MNHEY and CDR2 is SVGAGI in the germline V gene. This CDR3 spans 15 amino acids. The ends were cut back, 8 bases at V and 0 bases at J, with 14 bases in the middle. CDR3 nucleotide sequence: TGTGCCAGCTCCAGATCCCTTAGCTCTGGAAACACCATATATTTT. As protein: CASSRSLSSGNTIYF.

The rearrangement uses TRBV30 and TRBJ2-7; 7 nucleotides align to TRBD1. J lost 5 bases, V lost 4 bases, and 11 bases had no gene match. The CDR3 is 14 amino acids. Germline loops: CDR1 GTSNPN, CDR2 SVGIG (reference sequence). This CDR3 is CAWTLGDSADEQYF. CDR3 nucleotides: TGTGCCTGGACCTTAGGGGACAGCGCCGACGAGCAGTACTTC. Full variable domain (rest looked up from reference TRBV30 and TRBJ2-7): SQTIHQWPATLVQPVGSPLSLECTVEGTSNPNLYWYRQAAGRGLQLLFYSVGIGQISSEVPQNLSASRPQDRQFILSSKKLLLSDSGFYLCAWTLGDSADEQYFGPGTRLTVT.

Concerning this clone itself: Other DNA sequences of this sample code for an identical CDR3. The gene calls are TRBV2 and TRBJ2-2, with 8 bases lining up with TRBD2. The germline gives CDR1 SNHLY, CDR2 FYNNEI. V lost 4 bases, J lost 4 bases, and 11 bases stayed unmatched. This CDR3 has 17 amino acids. The CDR3 spells CASSAGSGDAVTGELFF. The CDR3 DNA follows: TGTGCCAGCAGTGCGGGTAGCGGGGATGCGGTCACCGGGGAGCTGTTTTTT.

The J gene is TRBJ2-3, the V gene TRBV5-4; tentative D call: TRBD2 (7 bases). Germline CDR1 is SGHNT and CDR2 is YYREEE (reference sequence). There are 14 residues in the CDR3. V was pared by 0 bases and J by 6 bases, with 11 bases between. DNA for the CDR3: TGTGCCAGCAGCTTGGCCGGGGGGCGCGATACGCAGTATTTT. This encodes CASSLAGGRDTQYF.

This clone was found once. The chain uses TRBV30 and TRBJ2-7; 8 positions match TRBD2. Germline values: CDR1 GTSNPN, CDR2 SVGIG (reference sequence). This CDR3 spans 13 amino acids. V dropped 1 base and J dropped 5; count of bases not matched to a gene: 4. The CDR3 here is CAWSAGRANEQYF. In nucleotides, the CDR3 is TGTGCCTGGAGTGCCGGGAGGGCAAACGAGCAGTACTTC.

CDR3 region: CASSLAGGVTGELFF. In DNA form, the CDR3 reads TGTGCCAGCAGTTTAGCGGGAGGAGTAACCGGGGAGCTGTTTTTT. This rearrangement joins TRBV6-6 to TRBJ2-2; TRBD2 matches at 10 bases. Losses at the gene ends were 4 bases for V and 5 bases for J; bases not matched to a gene: 4. The CDR3 is made up of 15 amino acids. CDR1 and CDR2 from the germline V gene are MNHNY and SVGAGI (reference sequence).

The V and J genes are TRBV19 and TRBJ2-5, with 7 bases lining up with TRBD2. The V and J ends lost 4 bases and 4 bases, in that order; junction bases with no gene match: 6. The CDR3 is 14 residues long. Germline CDR1 and CDR2: LNHDA and SQIVND (reference sequence). The CDR3 loop is CASSNGLGGETQYF. CDR3 nucleotide sequence: TGTGCCAGTAGTAACGGACTAGGCGGAGAGACCCAGTACTTC. The whole variable domain, remainder taken from reference TRBV19 and TRBJ2-5, is DGGITQSPKYLFRKEGQNVTLSCEQNLNHDAMYWYRQDPGQGLRLIYYSQIVNDFQKGDIAEGYSVSREKKESFPLTVTSAQKNPTAFYLCASSNGLGGETQYFGPGTRLLVL.

The chain is built from TRBV9 and TRBJ2-7; no clear D. The germline V and J ends were trimmed by 4 bases and 3 bases, with 14 bases remaining between them. The CDR3 is 14 amino acids. The germline V gene has CDR1 SGDLS and CDR2 YYNGEE. The CDR3 protein is CASSPRTESYEQYF. The CDR3 DNA reads TGTGCCAGCAGCCCTCGGACGGAAAGCTACGAGCAGTACTTC. The full variable domain, its missing parts supplied by reference TRBV9 and TRBJ2-7, is DSGVTQTPKHLITATGQRVTLRCSPRSGDLSVYWYQQSLDQGLQFLIQYYNGEERAKGNILERFSAQQFPDLHSELNLSSLELGDSALYFCASSPRTESYEQYFGPGTRLTVT.

The chain has TRBV14 and TRBJ2-1; TRBD2 agrees at 11 bases. This CDR3 spans 16 amino acids. V dropped 0 bases and J dropped 7; count of bases not matched to a gene: 5. Germline loops: CDR1 SGHDN, CDR2 FVKESK. The CDR3 loop reads CASSQEGGLAVNEQFF. The CDR3 DNA reads TGTGCCAGCAGCCAAGAGGGGGGACTAGCGGTAAATGAGCAGTTCTTC. The entire variable domain, with the rest obtained from reference TRBV14 and TRBJ2-1, is as follows: EAGVTQFPSHSVIEKGQTVTLRCDPISGHDNLYWYRRVMGKEIKFLLHFVKESKQDESGMPNNRFLAERTGGTYSTLKVQPAELEDSGVYFCASSQEGGLAVNEQFFGPGTRLTVL.

This chain connects TRBV6-1 to TRBJ2-5, with D perhaps TRBD1 (5 bases). Trimming removed 7 bases from V and 4 bases from J, with 13 bases in between. The germline V gene has CDR1 MNHNS and CDR2 SASEGT. This CDR3 has 13 amino acids. CDR3 loop: CASNTGRRETQYF. The CDR3 DNA reads TGTGCCAGCAACACAGGTAGAAGAGAGACCCAGTACTTC.

This sequence joins TRBV29-1 and TRBJ2-5; D gene uncertain. The germline V and J ends were trimmed by 2 bases and 4 bases, with 8 bases remaining between them. CDR1 is SQVTM and CDR2 is ANQGSEA in the germline V gene. The length of the CDR3 is 12 residues. CDR3 DNA sequence: TGCAGCGTTGAACTGGTAGGAGAGACCCAGTACTTC. This codes for CSVELVGETQYF.

The CDR3 spells CATSRGGLALDYEQYF. The CDR3 bases are TGTGCCACTAGTCGGGGGGGACTAGCGCTAGACTACGAGCAGTACTTC. The rearrangement uses TRBV10-3 and TRBJ2-7; 10 bases line up with TRBD2. The CDR3 spans 16 residues. V lost 10 bases to trimming and J lost 3 bases; unmatched junction nucleotides: 15. CDR1 and CDR2 (germline): ENHRY, SYGVKD.

The count of this clone is one. The chain joins TRBV4-1 to TRBJ1-4, with D possibly being TRBD1 (6 bases). The CDR3 has 19 residues. V shed 5 bases and J shed 4 bases, with 26 bases lying between them. Germline V gene sequence: CDR1 MGHRA, CDR2 YSYEKL. The CDR3 bases are TGCGCCAGCAGCTCCAAGTTACAGGCCGGTACCAGGGGTAATGAAAAACTGTTTTTT. This sequence encodes CASSSKLQAGTRGNEKLFF.

The chain uses TRBV12-5 and TRBJ2-2, with 7 bases identical to TRBD2. V lost 2 bases to trimming and J lost 4 bases; unmatched junction nucleotides: 7. This CDR3 has 16 amino acids. From germline, CDR1 is LGHNT and CDR2 FRNRAP. The DNA for the CDR3 is TGTGCTAGTGGTTTGCCCTCTCGCGGGAGCACCGGGGAGCTGTTTTTT. Translation gives CASGLPSRGSTGELFF.

This clone was seen just once. The rearrangement links TRBV4-1 to TRBJ2-2; no firm D call. The germline V gene encodes CDR1 MGHRA and CDR2 YSYEKL. V was cut by 1 base and J by 0 bases, with 9 bases left in between. The CDR3 has 16 residues. Here the CDR3 reads CASSQVAAANTGELFF. In DNA form, the CDR3 reads TGCGCCAGCAGCCAAGTGGCGGCTGCGAACACCGGGGAGCTGTTTTTT.

This clone was seen more than once but under ten times. The rearrangement uses TRBV28 and TRBJ1-2, with a weak D call TRBD1 (5 bases). The germline V gene has CDR1 MDHEN and CDR2 SYDVKM. The CDR3 is 12 residues long. V was clipped by 6 bases and J by 9 bases, with 14 bases between them. The CDR3 bases are TGTGCCAGCAGCCCCAACGAGGGGAGCTACACCTTC. Amino acids: CASSPNEGSYTF.

This chain links TRBV29-1 with TRBJ2-3; 13 bases fit TRBD2. This CDR3 has 15 amino acids. V was clipped by 7 bases and J by 0 bases; unmatched bases: 4. In germline, CDR1 is SQVTM, CDR2 ANQGSEA. DNA of the CDR3: TGCAGCGGGACTAGCGGGGGAACTAGCACAGATACGCAGTATTTT. Its protein product is CSGTSGGTSTDTQYF.